These 3 T cell receptor beta chains originate from one sample sequenced in a study of CD8 T cells in Susac syndrome. With random hexamers, about 0.5 to 1 ug RNA was reverse transcribed. TCRdb recomputed calls from the immunoSEQ multiplex PCR reads with MiXCR, one row per CDR3 protein. Of under 95,000 distinct CDR3 sequences listed, approximately 95% are singletons. Specimen: CD8+ T cells from PBMCs. These receptor sequences come from a human donor with Susac syndrome.

The J gene is TRBJ2-1, the V gene TRBV30; tentatively, D is TRBD1 (5 bases). V was clipped by 2 bases and J by 6 bases, with 8 bases between them. The CDR3 extends over 12 amino acids. Germline CDR1 is GTSNPN and CDR2 is SVGIG (reference sequence). The CDR3 bases are TGTGCCTGGAGTCCCCAGGGCAATGAGCAGTTCTTC. As protein: CAWSPQGNEQFF.

This clonotype was seen once. The V and J genes are TRBV15 and TRBJ2-7; a possible D gene is TRBD2 (5 bases). Germline CDR1 LNHNV, CDR2 YYDKDF (reference sequence). V was trimmed by 0 bases and J by 2 bases, leaving 11 bases between them. CDR3 length: 15 residues. The CDR3 DNA is TGTGCCACCAGCAGAGATCTGTCCGGGGCCTACGAGCAGTACTTC. Its translation: CATSRDLSGAYEQYF.

The rearrangement joins TRBV29-1 to TRBJ2-2; D unclear. The CDR3 has 13 amino acids. Trimming shortened V by 6 bases and J by 7 bases, and 15 bases separated the two germline ends. Germline lookup yields CDR1 SQVTM and CDR2 ANQGSEA. Written as DNA, the CDR3 is TGCAGCGTCGTGGCGCCGCTGGGCGGGGAGCTGTTTTTT. Residues: CSVVAPLGGELFF.